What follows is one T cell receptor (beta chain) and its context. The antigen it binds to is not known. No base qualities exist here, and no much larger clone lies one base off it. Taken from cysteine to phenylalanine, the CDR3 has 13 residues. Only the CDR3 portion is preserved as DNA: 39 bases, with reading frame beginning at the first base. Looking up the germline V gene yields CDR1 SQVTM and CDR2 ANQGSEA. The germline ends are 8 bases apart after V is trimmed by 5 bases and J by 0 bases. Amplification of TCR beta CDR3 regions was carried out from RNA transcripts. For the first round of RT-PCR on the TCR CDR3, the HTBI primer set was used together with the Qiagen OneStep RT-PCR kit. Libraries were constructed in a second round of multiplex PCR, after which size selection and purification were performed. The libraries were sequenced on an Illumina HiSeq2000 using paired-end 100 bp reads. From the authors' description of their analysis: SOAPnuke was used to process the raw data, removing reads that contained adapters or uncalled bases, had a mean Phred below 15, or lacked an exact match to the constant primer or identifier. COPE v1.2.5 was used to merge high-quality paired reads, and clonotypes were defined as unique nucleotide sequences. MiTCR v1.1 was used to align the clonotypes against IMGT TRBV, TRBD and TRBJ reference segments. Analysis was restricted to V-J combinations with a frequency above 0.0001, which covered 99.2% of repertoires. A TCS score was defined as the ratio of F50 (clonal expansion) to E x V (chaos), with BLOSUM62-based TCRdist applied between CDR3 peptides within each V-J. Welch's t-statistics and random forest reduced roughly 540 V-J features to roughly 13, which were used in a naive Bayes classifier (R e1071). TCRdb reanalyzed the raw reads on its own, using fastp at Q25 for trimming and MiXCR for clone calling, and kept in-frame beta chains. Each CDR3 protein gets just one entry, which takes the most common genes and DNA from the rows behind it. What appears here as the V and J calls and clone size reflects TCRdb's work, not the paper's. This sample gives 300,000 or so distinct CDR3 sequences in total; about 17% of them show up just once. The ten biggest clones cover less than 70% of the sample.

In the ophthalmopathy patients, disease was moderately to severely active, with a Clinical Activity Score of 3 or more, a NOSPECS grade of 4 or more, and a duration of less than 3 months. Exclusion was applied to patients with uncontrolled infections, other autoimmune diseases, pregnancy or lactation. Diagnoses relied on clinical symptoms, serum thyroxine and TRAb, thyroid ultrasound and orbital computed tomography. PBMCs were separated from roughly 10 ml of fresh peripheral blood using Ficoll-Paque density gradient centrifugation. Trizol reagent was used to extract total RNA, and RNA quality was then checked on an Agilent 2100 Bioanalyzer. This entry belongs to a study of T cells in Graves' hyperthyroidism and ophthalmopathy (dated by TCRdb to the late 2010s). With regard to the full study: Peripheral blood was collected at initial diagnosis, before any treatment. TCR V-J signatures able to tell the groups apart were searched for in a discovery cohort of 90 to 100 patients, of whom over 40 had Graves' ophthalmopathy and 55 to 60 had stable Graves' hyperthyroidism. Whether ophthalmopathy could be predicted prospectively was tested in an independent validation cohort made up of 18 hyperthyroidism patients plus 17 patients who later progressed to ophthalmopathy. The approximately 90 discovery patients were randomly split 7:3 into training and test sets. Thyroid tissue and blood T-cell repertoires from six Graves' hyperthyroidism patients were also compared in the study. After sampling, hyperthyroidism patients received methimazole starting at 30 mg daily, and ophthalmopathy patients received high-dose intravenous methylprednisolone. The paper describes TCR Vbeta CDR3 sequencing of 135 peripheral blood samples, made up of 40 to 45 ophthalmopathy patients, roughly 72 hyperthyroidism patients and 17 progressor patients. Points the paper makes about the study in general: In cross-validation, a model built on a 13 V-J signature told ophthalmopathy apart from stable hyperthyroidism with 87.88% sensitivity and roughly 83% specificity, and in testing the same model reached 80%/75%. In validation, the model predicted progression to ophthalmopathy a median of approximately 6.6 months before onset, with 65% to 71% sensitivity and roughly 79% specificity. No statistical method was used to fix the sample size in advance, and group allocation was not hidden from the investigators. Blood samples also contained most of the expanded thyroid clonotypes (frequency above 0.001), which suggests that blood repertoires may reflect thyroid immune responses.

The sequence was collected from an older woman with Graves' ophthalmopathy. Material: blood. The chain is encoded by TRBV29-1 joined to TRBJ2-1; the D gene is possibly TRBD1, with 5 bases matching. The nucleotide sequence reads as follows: TGCAGCGTTAGGACAAGCTCCTACAATGAGCAGTTCTTC. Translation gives CSVRTSSYNEQFF.